The clone carrying this TCR beta chain was seen only once. This sample was included in a study of blood T cell repertoires in COVID-19. This CDR3 is built from 16 residues. Germline V gene data show CDR1 as SGHTS and CDR2 as YDEGEE. V lost 0 bases to trimming and J lost 0 bases, with 13 bases between them. The protocol was immunoSEQ multiplex PCR, while the TCRdb copy is restricted to in-frame clones and leaves out a portion. The table shows about 230,000 clones, with approximately 83% occurring only once. The V call is TRBV5-8, the J call TRBJ2-7, with unresolved D. The source is a man between 40 and 49 years old with acute or convalescent COVID-19. The material sequenced was peripheral blood. CDR3 region: CASSLAFSTTSYEQYF. Written as DNA, the CDR3 is TGTGCCAGCAGCTTGGCGTTTTCAACTACCTCCTACGAGCAGTACTTC.